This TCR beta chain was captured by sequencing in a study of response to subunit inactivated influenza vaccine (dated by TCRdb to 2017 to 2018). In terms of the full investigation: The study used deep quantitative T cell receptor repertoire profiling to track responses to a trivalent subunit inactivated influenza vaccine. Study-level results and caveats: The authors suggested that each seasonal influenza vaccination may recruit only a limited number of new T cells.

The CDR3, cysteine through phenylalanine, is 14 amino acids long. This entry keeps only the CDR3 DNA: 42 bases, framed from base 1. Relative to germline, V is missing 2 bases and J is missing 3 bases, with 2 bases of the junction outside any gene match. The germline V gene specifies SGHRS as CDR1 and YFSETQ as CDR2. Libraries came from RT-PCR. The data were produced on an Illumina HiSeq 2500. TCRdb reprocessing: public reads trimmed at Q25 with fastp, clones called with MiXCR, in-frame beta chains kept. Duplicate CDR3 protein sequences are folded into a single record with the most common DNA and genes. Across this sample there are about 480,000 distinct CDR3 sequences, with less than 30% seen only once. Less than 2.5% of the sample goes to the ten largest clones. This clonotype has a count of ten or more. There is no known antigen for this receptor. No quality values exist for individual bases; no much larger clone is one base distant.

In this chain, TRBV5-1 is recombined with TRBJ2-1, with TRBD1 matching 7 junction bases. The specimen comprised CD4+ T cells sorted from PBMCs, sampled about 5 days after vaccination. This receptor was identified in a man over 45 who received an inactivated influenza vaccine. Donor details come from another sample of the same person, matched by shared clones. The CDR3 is CASSLGQDYNEQFF. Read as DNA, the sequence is TGCGCCAGCAGCTTAGGACAGGACTACAATGAGCAGTTCTTC.